This T cell receptor (beta chain) was captured by sequencing in a study of blood T cells in healthy people across ages. Each sample provided at least 5 micrograms of extracted total RNA. A second PCR of 7 to 11 cycles used a sample-barcoded 5' primer and a J-beta primer mix. The template-switch adaptor was a 5' adaptor with 12 random nucleotides. It tagged each cDNA molecule. TCRdb reprocessed the 5' RACE reads via MiXCR and lists one record per CDR3 protein. The repertoire holds 1.5 million to 2 million distinct CDR3 sequences, with about 31% as singletons. In the case of this clonotype: One end of the junction does not line up with germline, which may come from a read error.

Germline-derived CDR1 and CDR2 are MRHNA and SNTAGT. The CDR3 totals 16 residues. The clonotype was recovered from a woman aged 25 to 39 in good health. The chain recombines TRBV6-4 with TRBJ1-2; D unresolved. The sample was blood. The CDR3 loop is CASSHSQPPGYYGHTF. The CDR3 DNA sequence: TGTGCCAGCAGTCACAGCCAGCCCCCGGGATACTATGGCCACACCTTC.